Below, 29 T cell receptor beta chains from the same sample are listed, as sequenced in a study of T cells in Graves' hyperthyroidism and ophthalmopathy. The CDR3 regions of TCR beta were amplified from RNA transcripts. First-round RT-PCR targeting the TCR CDR3 was performed with the HTBI primer set. TCRdb fed the multiplex PCR reads into MiXCR, producing one record per CDR3 protein. The sample lists hundreds of thousands of distinct CDR3 sequences; around a quarter were seen once. Sequencing was performed on blood. The receptors were gathered from a man aged 50-59 years with Graves' hyperthyroidism.

This clonotype showed up just a few times. This chain uses TRBV10-3 with TRBJ1-5; D uncertain. The CDR3 has 13 amino acids. Deletions cut 6 bases from V and 4 bases from J, with 10 bases between. Germline V gives CDR1 ENHRY, CDR2 SYGVKD. The CDR3 reads CAISGMPNQPQHF. CDR3 nucleotides: TGTGCCATCAGCGGAATGCCTAATCAGCCCCAGCATTTT.

V and J are TRBV11-2 and TRBJ2-1; 13 bases line up with TRBD2. Germline CDR1 and CDR2: SGHAT and FQNNGV. Germline trimming cut 5 bases from V and 7 bases from J; bases unmatched to any gene: 8. The CDR3 is 16 amino acids. CDR3 DNA sequence: TGTGCCAGCAGCCAGAAGGAACTAGCGGGAGGGAATGAGCAGTTCTTC. This translates into CASSQKELAGGNEQFF.

The chain joins TRBV6-2 or TRBV6-3 to TRBJ2-6; D is ambiguous. The CDR3 runs to 13 residues. Looked up from germline, CDR1 is MNHEY and CDR2 is SVGEGT. Trimming shortened V by 7 bases and J by 0 bases, and 4 bases separated the two germline ends. CDR3 nucleotides: TGTGCCAGCATCCCCTCTGGGGCCAACGTCCTGACTTTC. Translating it yields CASIPSGANVLTF.

In its sample, this clonotype was seen many times. The V and J genes are TRBV29-1 and TRBJ1-1, with D possibly matching TRBD1 (6 bases). The V gene lost 6 bases and the J gene lost 5 bases, with 16 bases spanning the gap. The germline CDR1 and CDR2 sequences are SQVTM and ANQGSEA. The CDR3 contains 13 residues. CDR3 sequence reads: CSVPGGGGTEAFF. Here the CDR3 DNA reads TGCAGCGTCCCCGGGGGGGGCGGTACTGAAGCTTTCTTT.

V usage is TRBV5-1 and J usage is TRBJ2-7, with unresolved D. There are 15 residues in the CDR3. The V and J ends lost 2 bases and 0 bases respectively, with 12 bases between them. CDR1 SGHRS and CDR2 YFSETQ come from the germline V gene. The CDR3 is CASSFGRSLSYEQYF. The CDR3 DNA reads TGCGCCAGCAGCTTCGGCAGGAGTCTCTCCTACGAGCAGTACTTC.

This clonotype occurred a few times. A read error may be the cause here, since a much bigger clone is one base away. The chain employs TRBV18 and TRBJ2-3, with 7 bases fitting TRBD1. The CDR3 has 13 amino acids. Germline loops: CDR1 KGHSH, CDR2 LQKENI. In DNA form, the CDR3 reads TGTGCCAGCTCACGGGACAGCACAGGTACGCAGTATTTT. Protein product: CASSRDSTGTQYF.

This clonotype was seen repeatedly, ten times or more. The chain carries TRBV7-2 and TRBJ2-1; D unresolved. Germline CDR1 is SGHTA and CDR2 is FQGNSA. V lost 0 bases and J 8 bases, leaving 11 bases between the germline ends. The CDR3 is 14 amino acids. The CDR3 DNA is TGTGCCAGCAGCTTAGCGCACAGATCGGATGAGCAGTTCTTC. It encodes CASSLAHRSDEQFF.

This clonotype was counted only a few times. The V and J genes are TRBV6-1 and TRBJ2-3, with D possibly matching TRBD2 (5 bases). This CDR3 region has 14 residues. Germline V gene data show CDR1 as MNHNS and CDR2 as SASEGT. V gave up 7 bases and J gave up 0 bases, with 11 bases separating them. Here the CDR3 DNA reads TGTGCCAGCATAGCCAGGACTAGCACAGATACGCAGTATTTT. This encodes CASIARTSTDTQYF.

The chain recombines TRBV10-3 with TRBJ2-5; 10 bases are a match to TRBD1. The junction had 2 bases not matched to a gene; V was cut back by 4 bases and J by 3 bases. Looked up from germline, CDR1 is ENHRY and CDR2 is SYGVKD. The CDR3 is 14 residues long. The CDR3 DNA reads as TGTGCCATCAGTGGGGACAGGGGCGAAGAGACCCAGTACTTC. Protein product: CAISGDRGEETQYF.

In this sample, this clonotype turned up a few times. The V and J genes are TRBV20-1 and TRBJ2-5; tentative D call: TRBD2 (6 bases). Per germline, CDR1 DFQATT and CDR2 SNEGSKA (reference sequence). V lost 6 bases and J lost 5, with 16 bases in between. The CDR3 is made up of 13 amino acids. The CDR3 region has the DNA TGCAGTGCAATAGCGGAGGACGGGGAGACCCAGTACTTC. It is translated as CSAIAEDGETQYF.

The chain is built from TRBV12-3 or TRBV12-4 and TRBJ2-3; 7 nucleotides align to TRBD2. V trimming: 6 bases; J trimming: 1 base; junction bases outside the gene matches: 10. CDR3 length: 16 amino acids. In DNA, the CDR3 is TGTGCCAGCAGCCTGCTAGCGGTCGGGGGCACAGATACGCAGTATTTT. Its translation is CASSLLAVGGTDTQYF.

This clonotype was recorded a few times. J is TRBJ1-6 and V is TRBV11-2, with D perhaps TRBD1 (6 bases). CDR3 size: 15 residues. Trimming cost V 5 bases and J 9 bases, with 17 bases left between them. Germline CDR1 SGHAT, CDR2 FQNNGV. The CDR3 reads CASSKQQGGSSPLHF. CDR3 in DNA: TGTGCCAGCAGCAAACAACAGGGTGGGAGTTCACCCCTCCACTTT.

At least ten counts were recorded for this clonotype. J is TRBJ2-4 and V is TRBV11-2; D is undetermined. This CDR3 is 15 amino acids long. Trimming stripped 1 base from V and 0 bases from J, with 7 bases between. The germline V gene encodes CDR1 SGHAT and CDR2 FQNNGV. The CDR3 reads CASSLARLAKNIQYF. For the CDR3, the DNA is TGTGCCAGCAGCTTAGCACGGCTAGCCAAAAACATTCAGTACTTC.

This clonotype has ten or more counts. The chain combines TRBV27 with TRBJ1-1; D not certain. Germline lookup yields CDR1 MNHEY and CDR2 SMNVEV (reference sequence). The V gene lost 5 bases and the J gene lost 0 bases, with 10 bases spanning the gap. This CDR3 has 14 amino acids. The CDR3 spells CASSPRPMNTEAFF. The CDR3 region has the DNA TGTGCCAGCAGTCCCCGGCCCATGAACACTGAAGCTTTCTTT.

This clonotype appeared a few times. The J gene is TRBJ2-1, the V gene TRBV24-1, with 12 bases matching TRBD1. V lost 9 bases, J lost 9 bases, and 8 bases stayed unmatched. Germline CDR1 and CDR2: KGHDR and SFDVKD. The CDR3 contains 14 residues. The CDR3 DNA reads TGTGCCACCTCTCGGGACAGGGGGCCCGGTGAGCAGTTCTTC. This encodes CATSRDRGPGEQFF.

The gene calls are TRBV13 and TRBJ2-1; 8 nucleotides line up with TRBD2. The CDR3 length is 17 residues. The V gene end was trimmed by 7 bases and the J gene end by 0 bases; junction bases not matched to a gene: 11. The V gene's germline CDR1 is PRHDT and CDR2 FYEKMQ (reference sequence). CDR3 in amino acids: CASNKHGAGVSYNEQFF. CDR3 in DNA: TGTGCCAGCAATAAGCATGGAGCGGGAGTCTCCTACAATGAGCAGTTCTTC.

The CDR3 loop is CASSFYRDRGDTQYF. The CDR3 bases are TGTGCCAGCAGCTTTTACCGGGACAGGGGAGATACGCAGTATTTT. The chain combines TRBV5-5 with TRBJ2-3, with TRBD1 matching 10 bases. V was pared by 2 bases and J by 5 bases, with 5 bases of the junction left unmatched. CDR1 is SGHKS, CDR2 YYEKEE, per germline (reference sequence). This CDR3 has 15 residues.

This clonotype was counted only a few times. This chain connects TRBV12-3 or TRBV12-4 to TRBJ2-5; no clear D. The CDR3 loop spans 12 amino acids. Trimming removed 5 bases from V and 11 bases from J, with 15 bases in between. CDR3 bases: TGTGCCAGCAGTCAGAGACTTACTGCTCAGTACTTC. This codes for CASSQRLTAQYF.

The table lists this clonotype with a few counts. One end of the junction is discordant with germline, which a read error may explain. The V and J genes are TRBV7-7 and TRBJ2-5; TRBD1 might be the D (6 bases). The CDR3 runs to 14 residues. Germline loops: CDR1 SSHAT, CDR2 FNYEAQ (reference sequence). The CDR3 region has the DNA TGTGCTAGCAGCCGGGACACGGGACAAGAGACCCAGTACTTC. It specifies CASSRDTGQETQYF. Full variable domain (missing parts from reference TRBV7-7 and TRBJ2-5): GAGVSQSPRYKVTKRGQDVTLRCDPISSHATLYWYQQALGQGPEFLTYFNYEAQPDKSGLPSDRFSAERPEGSISTLTIQRTEQRDSAMYRCASSRDTGQETQYFGPGTRLLVL.

This clonotype has only a few counts. V usage is TRBV7-3 and J usage is TRBJ2-6; D is unresolved. The V gene's germline CDR1 is SGHTA and CDR2 FQGTGA. The length of the CDR3 is 15 residues. The V end lost 5 bases, the J end lost 0 bases, and 8 bases lay between the germline ends. The CDR3 reads CASSLQSSGANVLTF. CDR3 in DNA: TGTGCCAGCAGCCTCCAGAGCTCTGGGGCCAACGTCCTGACTTTC.

The chain recombines TRBV2 with TRBJ2-2, with TRBD1 matching over 8 bases. There are 15 residues in the CDR3. V gave up 1 base and J gave up 5 bases; unmatched junction bases: 3. CDR1 and CDR2 (germline): SNHLY, FYNNEI. The CDR3 region has the DNA TGTGCCAGCAGTGAAGTCAGGGGGCTTACCGGGGAGCTGTTTTTT. Amino acids: CASSEVRGLTGELFF. Based on the CDR3 plus reference TRBV2 and TRBJ2-2, the full variable domain is EPEVTQTPSHQVTQMGQEVILRCVPISNHLYFYWYRQILGQKVEFLVSFYNNEISEKSEIFDDQFSVERPDGSNFTLKIRSTKLEDSAMYFCASSEVRGLTGELFFGEGSRLTVL.

This chain links TRBV20-1 with TRBJ1-2; TRBD1 agrees at 10 bases. V lost 1 base to trimming and J lost 6 bases; unmatched junction nucleotides: 11. Germline loops: CDR1 DFQATT, CDR2 SNEGSKA (reference sequence). This CDR3 has 16 residues. CDR3 amino acids: CSARASGQGRSDGYTF. As DNA, the CDR3 is TGCAGTGCTAGAGCCTCGGGACAGGGGCGATCCGATGGCTACACCTTC.

In this sample, this clonotype turned up a few times. The V call is TRBV2, the J call TRBJ2-3; no clear D. CDR1 is SNHLY, CDR2 FYNNEI, per germline. This CDR3 has 16 residues. V was clipped by 4 bases and J by 1 base, with 15 bases between them. The CDR3 region is CASSGELRKRTDTQYF. CDR3 bases: TGTGCCAGCAGTGGGGAACTACGAAAGCGCACAGATACGCAGTATTTT.

This clonotype has only a few counts. V usage is TRBV10-3 and J usage is TRBJ2-7; 10 bases map to TRBD1. J lost 5 bases, V lost 4 bases, and 5 bases had no gene match. CDR1 and CDR2 from the germline V gene are ENHRY and SYGVKD. This CDR3 comprises 14 residues. The CDR3 here is CAISARDRGNEQYF. DNA for the CDR3: TGTGCCATCAGTGCCCGGGACAGGGGCAACGAGCAGTACTTC.

This rearrangement joins TRBV5-1 to TRBJ1-1; D unclear. V was shortened by 5 bases and J by 1 base, with 9 bases between the two germline ends. CDR3 length: 13 residues. CDR1 and CDR2 from the germline V gene are SGHRS and YFSETQ. The CDR3 here is CASREVPNTEAFF. The CDR3 coding sequence is TGCGCCAGCAGGGAGGTCCCGAACACTGAAGCTTTCTTT.

This clonotype showed up many times. This chain uses TRBV20-1 with TRBJ2-7; no clear D gene. Per the germline V gene, CDR1 is DFQATT and CDR2 is SNEGSKA (reference sequence). V lost 6 bases to trimming and J lost 4 bases, with 19 bases between them. The CDR3 totals 14 residues. The CDR3 nucleotides read TGCAGTGCCGCCGCCCAGACGGGCCTTTACGAGCAGTACTTC. It codes for CSAAAQTGLYEQYF.

The CDR3 sequence: CASRLEINQPQHF. The CDR3 DNA follows: TGTGCCAGCAGGTTAGAAATCAATCAGCCCCAGCATTTT. V is TRBV6-5 and J is TRBJ1-5; unclear D gene. The V gene's germline CDR1 is MNHEY and CDR2 SVGAGI. Trimming removed 6 bases at V and 3 bases at J, with 9 bases between. The CDR3 is made up of 13 amino acids.

The sample holds a few counts of this clonotype. The CDR3 loop is CASSYWARSDGEQYF. The DNA for the CDR3 is TGTGCCAGCAGTTACTGGGCTAGGTCGGATGGGGAGCAGTACTTC. The chain couples TRBV6-2 or TRBV6-3 to TRBJ2-7; no reliable D call. Per germline, CDR1 MNHEY and CDR2 SVGEGT. The CDR3 has 15 amino acids. Trimming took off 1 base at V and 7 bases at J, with 17 bases between the two ends.

This clonotype was recorded a few times. The chain links TRBV5-1 to TRBJ2-7, with D possibly being TRBD2 (6 bases). The CDR3 sequence is 18 residues long. Germline-derived CDR1 and CDR2 are SGHRS and YFSETQ. V was shortened by 0 bases and J by 2 bases, with 21 bases between the two germline ends. CDR3 residues: CASSLGGEFETYTYEQYF. The CDR3 DNA follows: TGCGCCAGCAGCTTGGGGGGGGAGTTCGAAACCTATACCTACGAGCAGTACTTC.